This TCR beta chain appears in the sequencing data of a study of CD8 T cells in ankylosing spondylitis (dated by TCRdb to about 2017). Regarding the research as a whole: To find TCR variants linked to disease, the study profiled T cell receptor beta repertoires in ankylosing spondylitis patients and healthy donors. In total, the full study cohort was made up of 108 healthy donors and about two dozen ankylosing spondylitis patients. Peripheral blood was sampled, and synovial fluid was additionally collected from ankylosing spondylitis patients. Summary of the overall study and its limitations: According to the report, matched synovial fluid samples from ankylosing spondylitis patients were significantly enriched for the disease-linked clones. Some motif variants were previously reported in synovial fluid and blood of reactive arthritis patients, suggesting common disease-initiation mechanisms. A TCR beta motif made up of several highly homologous amino acid variants appeared to be characteristic of blood from ankylosing spondylitis patients. A CD8+ phenotype was shown by the disease-linked clones, which were found at relatively low frequencies in peripheral blood.

The sequencer was an Illumina HiSeq 2500. Quantitative 5'-RACE with molecular barcodes was the method used to prepare the TCR beta libraries. Per the original workflow: To identify disease-linked TCR variants, a new computational method was used, one built on a probabilistic model of VDJ rearrangement. The public reads were reprocessed in TCRdb via fastp at Q25 and MiXCR, keeping in-frame beta chains. Rows matching on CDR3 protein sequence are summarized as one entry with the most common DNA and genes. The V and J calls here are based on TCRdb, not the publication. The sample data list around 450,000 distinct CDR3 sequences, and about 25% of these were observed just once. 0.75% to 0.9% of the sample goes to the ten largest clones. This clonotype was recorded only once. Which antigen it targets is not known. Per-base qualities were not stored, and no clone one base away is much larger. The V end loses 0 bases and the J end loses 4 bases, and a stretch of 13 bases separates them. Including cysteine and phenylalanine, the CDR3 has 16 amino acids. The CDR3 DNA has 48 bases and is translated from base 1. For CDR1 and CDR2, the germline V gene lists SGHRS and YFSETQ.

The chain links TRBV5-1 with TRBJ2-2; the D segment cannot be called with confidence. The sequenced sample was blood, either unsorted or a sorted T cell fraction (not recorded which). This clonotype originated in a male donor with ankylosing spondylitis. The DNA reads as follows: TGCGCCAGCAGCTTGGCCGGTGGGGTTTCCACCGGGGAGCTGTTTTTT. The encoded protein is CASSLAGGVSTGELFF. Where the CDR3 stops, the reference TRBV5-1 and TRBJ2-2 genes take over; the full variable domain is KAGVTQTPRYLIKTRGQQVTLSCSPISGHRSVSWYQQTPGQGLQFLFEYFSETQRNKGNFPGRFSGRQFSNSRSEMNVSTLELGDSALYLCASSLAGGVSTGELFFGEGSRLTVL.